This TCR beta chain was retrieved from a study of blood T cell repertoires in COVID-19 (TCRdb year 2020). For the wider study: The collaborator samples originated in the United States, Italy and Spain and spanned the acute and convalescent phases of COVID-19. Where available, HLA class I and class II types were taken from metadata supplied by the sample provider and were not determined by assay-based typing. The repertoires were released in a freely available public database meant as a resource for research on the immune response to SARS-CoV-2. The samples were drawn from the first 160 participants of the ongoing ImmuneRACE study and from about 1,200 subjects provided by 6 global collaborators. The material from the prospective study consisted of cDNA or gDNA derived from T cells, B-cell-depleted T cells, or PBMCs. Deeply sampled blood TCRbeta repertoires from subjects exposed to, actively infected with, or recovered from COVID-19 were included in the dataset. Nearly every sample came with metadata listing a de-identified subject ID, COVID-19 status, age in years and sex.

Trimming removed 0 bases from V and 7 bases from J, leaving 10 bases between the germline ends. From the cysteine up to the phenylalanine, the CDR3 has a length of 14 residues. Only CDR3 DNA is held: 42 bases, read in frame from base 1. The immunoSEQ Assay, a bias-controlled multiplex PCR, was used to amplify TCRbeta CDR3 regions from genomic DNA. Processing in the source paper ran as follows. The number of nucleated cells in each sample was estimated from the amplification of reference gene primers within the assay. Sequence reads were collapsed and filtered to measure the absolute abundance of every unique TCRbeta CDR3 rearrangement. Productive Simpson clonality was computed per sample as the square root of Simpson's diversity index over productive rearrangements. Drawn from immuneACCESS, this table holds only the in-frame rearrangements with V and J called that TCRdb kept. Clones are partly lost; checked studies trace under half to an unresolved V gene and leave the rest unexplained. The DNA was the basis for D and trimming; V, J and clone size are from that table. Across this sample there are a few hundred thousand clones, with roughly nine tenths seen only once. 1% of the sample comes from the top ten.

A note on this clone: Its antigen is currently not known. No much larger clone is present one base from it, and per-base qualities are unavailable.

In the prospective study, participants were about 18 to 100 years old, resided in 24 geographic areas of the United States, and were enrolled through a virtual design. To assign participants to cohorts, the prospective study relied on clinical history that participants themselves reported in a screening survey and a study questionnaire. ImmuneRACE Cohort 3 recovered participants were defined by two consecutive negative NP/OP PCR tests, healthcare professional clearance, or symptom resolution. Mobile phlebotomists in the prospective study collected whole blood, serum and a nasopharyngeal or oropharyngeal swab from every participant. Additional blood draws and questionnaires over an approximately 2-month period could optionally be provided by prospective study participants. Before DNA extraction, prospective study blood samples were shipped either frozen or at room temperature. Overall results and qualifications from the work: Clinical and demographic metadata were provided uncurated, with the amount varying by source and participant.

This chain is built from TRBV5-3 and TRBJ2-2; the D gene cannot be named for sure. TRBV5-3 is an ORF, and what it does is uncertain. The receptor was derived from a woman in her twenties or thirties who had recovered from COVID-19. The sequencing input was PBMCs or T cells enriched from blood (not recorded which). The nucleotides read TGTGCCAGAAGCTTGGGACGGCGGTTCGGGGAGCTGTTTTTT. Its protein reads: CARSLGRRFGELFF.